What follows describes a single T cell receptor (beta chain). Using immunoSEQ multiplex PCR, the repertoire was profiled, and TCRdb retains in-frame clones only, with some absent. The sample has 400,000 to 500,000 clones, 80% to 95% seen once. This entry belongs to a study of control samples from healthy donors and cancer patients. Per germline, CDR1 MNHNY and CDR2 SVGAGI (reference sequence). With 2 bases removed from V and 3 bases from J, the gap between germline ends came to 7 bases. This CDR3 contains 13 residues. The sequenced sample was PBMCs. This chain links TRBV6-6 with TRBJ1-1, with D uncertain. This TCR was sampled from a middle-aged man with head and neck cancer. The DNA for the CDR3 is TGTGCCAGCAGTTACGAAGTGTACACTGAAGCTTTCTTT. Protein: CASSYEVYTEAFF.